A selection of T cell receptor beta chains follows, all from one sample in a study of T cells after yellow fever vaccination. One entry per CDR3 protein, called by TCRdb with MiXCR from the 5' RACE reads. The sample has a few hundred thousand distinct CDR3 sequences; about 6% are singletons. Sequences were derived from PBMCs, sampled 5 days after the yellow fever booster vaccination. The receptors derive from a man between 25 and 39 years old who received the YFV17D yellow fever vaccine. The CDR3 runs from the conserved cysteine through the conserved F or W. A D gene is named only where the DNA matches it firmly. Expanded clones get a size class; other rows say once, few or many, or leave the size out.

TRBJ1-5 | many | TRBV28 | - | CASRPGRGQPQHF | TGTGCCAGCAGACCAGGGCGCGGGCAGCCCCAGCATTTT
TRBJ2-5 | - | TRBV18 | TRBD2 | CASSPSGAYQETQYF | TGTGCCAGCTCACCAAGCGGGGCGTACCAAGAGACCCAGTACTTC
TRBJ2-1 | many | TRBV21-1 | - | CASSKARPSQNNEQFF | TGTGCCAGCAGCAAAGCACGGCCCTCACAGAACAATGAGCAGTTCTTC
TRBJ2-3 | - | TRBV7-6 | - | CASSSTGSLYLTSTDTQYF | TGTGCCAGCAGCTCGACAGGCAGCCTTTACTTGACTAGCACAGATACGCAGTATTTT
TRBJ2-1 | many | TRBV20-1 | - | CSARSGRGSYNEQFF | TGCAGTGCTAGATCCGGGAGAGGATCCTACAATGAGCAGTTCTTC
TRBJ2-1 | many | TRBV7-9 | TRBD2 | CASSLGLAGGGEQFF | TGTGCCAGCAGCTTAGGACTAGCGGGAGGGGGTGAGCAGTTCTTC
TRBJ2-2 | few | TRBV6-6 | - | CASSSRAGELFF | TGTGCCAGCAGTTCTAGGGCCGGGGAGCTGTTTTTT
TRBJ2-5 | few | TRBV30 | TRBD1 | CAWTGTGAFAETQYF | TGTGCCTGGACCGGGACAGGGGCATTCGCAGAGACCCAGTACTTC
TRBJ2-2 | few | TRBV7-8 | - | CASSLEPLAGELFF | TGTGCCAGCAGCTTAGAACCGTTGGCCGGGGAGCTGTTTTTT
TRBJ1-2 | - | TRBV14 | - | CASSQESWTNLNYGYTF | TGTGCCAGCAGCCAAGAAAGCTGGACAAATCTTAACTATGGCTACACCTTC
TRBJ2-5 | few | TRBV12-3/TRBV12-4 | - | CASSLRGLRETQYF | TGTGCCAGCAGCCTCCGGGGCTTGCGAGAGACCCAGTACTTC
TRBJ2-7 | few | TRBV28 | TRBD2 | CASRSSGLSYEQYF | TGTGCCAGCAGGTCTAGCGGGCTCTCCTACGAGCAGTACTTC
TRBJ2-1 | - | TRBV20-1 | - | CSARAGVHPYNEQFF | TGCAGTGCTAGAGCAGGGGTACACCCTTACAATGAGCAGTTCTTC
TRBJ2-2 | few | TRBV6-5 | - | CATAPRVISAGELFF | TGTGCCACCGCGCCGAGGGTGATATCCGCCGGGGAGCTGTTTTTT
TRBJ2-3 | - | TRBV20-1 | - | CSARAPGQLKDTQYF | TGCAGTGCTAGAGCGCCGGGACAACTCAAAGATACGCAGTATTTT
TRBJ2-5 | many | TRBV15 | - | CATSIGWAGRQETQYF | TGTGCCACCAGCATCGGGTGGGCAGGACGCCAAGAGACCCAGTACTTC
TRBJ2-7 | many | TRBV19 | TRBD2 | CASSMRTTSGYYEQYF | TGTGCCAGTAGTATGAGGACGACTAGCGGGTATTACGAGCAGTACTTC
TRBJ1-1 | few | TRBV10-3 | - | CAISPSGRDPKMNTEAFF | TGTGCCATCAGTCCGTCCGGAAGGGACCCCAAAATGAACACTGAAGCTTTCTTT
TRBJ2-5 | few | TRBV4-3 | - | CASSQDRGTETQYF | TGCGCCAGCAGCCAAGATAGGGGCACAGAGACCCAGTACTTC
TRBJ2-1 | - | TRBV7-2 | - | CASSTRAYNEQFF | TGTGCCAGCAGCACGCGGGCTTACAATGAGCAGTTCTTC
TRBJ2-3 | - | TRBV29-1 | - | CSTAGPADTQYF | TGCAGCACCGCGGGGCCGGCAGATACGCAGTATTTT
TRBJ2-7 | - | TRBV5-1 | - | CASSNDPGGEQYF | TGCGCCAGCAGCAACGACCCCGGGGGTGAGCAGTACTTC